A single T cell receptor (beta chain) is shown here with its context. In the authors' workflow: Estimated nucleated cell counts came from reference gene primer amplification. The protocol was immunoSEQ multiplex PCR, while the TCRdb copy is restricted to in-frame clones and leaves out a portion. That table furnishes V, J and clone size, whereas the DNA furnished D and trimming. This table has some 180,000 clones, 75% to 90% appearing once. Residents of about 25 US areas, aged roughly 18 to 95 years, made up the participants. V dropped 0 bases and J dropped 4 bases, with 15 bases sitting between them. CDR3 size: 16 residues. Germline CDR1 SGHRS, CDR2 YFSETQ. The source of the sample is a study of blood T cell repertoires in COVID-19. Study-wide background: Researchers got acute and convalescent COVID-19 samples from the United States, Italy and Spain.

The sequenced sample consisted of PBMCs or T cells enriched from blood (not recorded which). The sequence was obtained from a man aged 40-49 years who had recovered from COVID-19. The chain joins TRBV5-1 to TRBJ2-3; perhaps TRBD2 as D (6 bases). CDR3 sequence reads: CASSLGTSSGADTQYF. DNA for the CDR3: TGCGCCAGCAGCTTGGGCACTAGCAGTGGTGCAGATACGCAGTATTTT.